The clone carrying this T cell receptor (beta chain) was picked up one time. This entry is derived from a study of blood T cell repertoires in COVID-19. Clones were sequenced by immunoSEQ multiplex PCR, and TCRdb holds only the in-frame ones, with some missing. This sample has about 230,000 clones, with approximately 90% found just once. The material sequenced was peripheral blood. The receptor was derived from a man between 25 and 39 years old with COVID-19, enrolled during active disease.

The CDR3 protein is CAWRGWASGTPLTGEQYF. The CDR3 nucleotides read TGTGCCTGGAGGGGCTGGGCTAGCGGGACTCCCCTAACAGGGGAGCAGTACTTC. The chain employs TRBV30 and TRBJ2-7, with 9 bases identical to TRBD2. The junction had 22 bases not matched to a gene; V was cut back by 3 bases and J by 7 bases. Germline-derived CDR1 and CDR2 are GTSNPN and SVGIG (reference sequence). The CDR3 totals 18 residues.